These 15 T cell receptor beta chains share one sample of origin, sequenced in a study of blood T cell repertoires in COVID-19 (dated by TCRdb to between 2020 and 2021). Libraries were constructed by the immunoSEQ multiplex PCR assay. The clones in this table, taken by TCRdb from immuneACCESS, are in-frame only. Not every clone is retained; where verified, under half of the shortfall comes from an unresolved V gene, and the cause of the rest is unknown. This sample gives 200,000 to 300,000 clones in total; over 80% of them show up just once. Around 0.87% of the sample is taken by the ten largest. Sequencing input: PBMCs or T cells enriched from blood (not recorded which). These receptors all come from a man aged 45 to 65 who had been exposed to COVID-19.

The chain uses TRBV6-1 and TRBJ1-5; a weak D match, TRBD1 (6 bases). CDR1 is MNHNS, CDR2 SASEGT, per germline. Trimming shortened V by 2 bases and J by 1 base, and 12 bases separated the two germline ends. The CDR3 is 16 amino acids. CDR3 region: CASSEKPGVSNQPQHF. The DNA for the CDR3 is TGTGCCAGCAGTGAAAAGCCAGGGGTGAGCAATCAGCCCCAGCATTTT.

As concerns this clone: In the same sample, other DNA sequences code for this CDR3. The chain is built from TRBV7-9 and TRBJ1-1, with D possibly TRBD1 on 5 matching bases. CDR1 and CDR2 (germline): SEHNR, FQNEAQ (reference sequence). Trimming removed 4 bases from V and 1 base from J, with 7 bases in between. This CDR3 is built from 13 residues. CDR3 DNA: TGTGCCAGCAGCTCCCAGGGGAACACTGAAGCTTTCTTT. The encoded protein is CASSSQGNTEAFF. The whole variable domain, remainder taken from reference TRBV7-9 and TRBJ1-1, is DTGVSQNPRHKITKRGQNVTFRCDPISEHNRLYWYRQTLGQGPEFLTYFQNEAQLEKSRLLSDRFSAERPKGSFSTLEIQRTEQGDSAMYLCASSSQGNTEAFFGQGTRLTVV.

The chain combines TRBV6-5 with TRBJ2-4, with D maybe TRBD2 (5 bases). Germline CDR1 is MNHEY and CDR2 is SVGAGI. The CDR3 is 15 residues long. Trimming removed 0 bases at V and 7 bases at J, with 13 bases between. CDR3 region: CASSYSRVVANIQYF. CDR3 in DNA: TGTGCCAGCAGTTACTCGAGGGTAGTCGCGAACATTCAGTACTTC.

The rearrangement uses TRBV7-3 and TRBJ2-3; D may be TRBD2 (6 bases). Germline CDR1 is SGHTA and CDR2 is FQGTGA. This CDR3 comprises 15 residues. V was trimmed by 4 bases and J by 0 bases, leaving 11 bases between them. The CDR3 reads CASSSGSFSTDTQYF. The CDR3, as DNA: TGTGCCAGCAGCTCCGGGAGCTTTAGCACAGATACGCAGTATTTT.

Here the CDR3 reads CASSLGAGVGDEQFF. In nucleotides, the CDR3 is TGTGCCAGCAGCTTAGGAGCGGGAGTTGGAGATGAGCAGTTCTTC. This chain uses TRBV11-2 with TRBJ2-1; 8 nucleotides align to TRBD2. The V gene end was trimmed by 1 base and the J gene end by 8 bases; junction bases not matched to a gene: 7. The CDR3 contains 15 residues. Germline V gene sequence: CDR1 SGHAT, CDR2 FQNNGV. Looking up the rest from reference TRBV11-2 and TRBJ2-1 gives the full variable domain: EAGVAQSPRYKIIEKRQSVAFWCNPISGHATLYWYQQILGQGPKLLIQFQNNGVVDDSQLPKDRFSAERLKGVDSTLKIQPAKLEDSAVYLCASSLGAGVGDEQFFGPGTRLTVL.

The V and J genes are TRBV5-1 and TRBJ2-2; D gene ambiguous. Germline V gene data show CDR1 as SGHRS and CDR2 as YFSETQ. V lost 0 bases to trimming and J lost 6 bases, with 9 bases between them. The CDR3 runs to 14 residues. In DNA, the CDR3 is TGCGCCAGCAGCTTGGCAGATCGCCCCGGGGAGCTGTTTTTT. The encoded protein is CASSLADRPGELFF.

The rearrangement joins TRBV2 to TRBJ1-5; D may be TRBD1 (5 bases). The CDR3 is 15 residues long. Germline V lookup: CDR1 SNHLY, CDR2 FYNNEI. V lost 5 bases, J lost 6 bases, and 17 bases lay in between. The CDR3 sequence is CASSSGPIRGQPQHF. CDR3 DNA sequence: TGTGCCAGCAGTTCCGGGCCTATAAGGGGTCAGCCCCAGCATTTT.

In DNA form, the CDR3 reads TGTGCCAGGGGGGGGGCGAACACCGGGGAGCTGTTTTTT. Translating it yields CARGGANTGELFF. The V gene is TRBV6-5, the J gene TRBJ2-2; 7 bases align to TRBD2. The CDR3 contains 13 residues. V was clipped by 9 bases and J by 0 bases; unmatched bases: 1. In germline, CDR1 is MNHEY, CDR2 SVGAGI.

The genes are TRBV19 and TRBJ1-1, with TRBD1 identical over 7 bases. Trimming removed 2 bases from V and 2 bases from J; junction bases left unmatched: 17. The V gene's germline CDR1 is LNHDA and CDR2 SQIVND (reference sequence). The CDR3 has 19 amino acids. CDR3 sequence (DNA): TGTGCCAGTAGTATACCACCTTGGGAACCCGGGACAGCAAACACTGAAGCTTTCTTT. Encoded protein: CASSIPPWEPGTANTEAFF.

The chain carries TRBV27 and TRBJ2-7, with TRBD1 matching 7 bases. Germline V gene lookup returns CDR1 MNHEY and CDR2 SMNVEV (reference sequence). J gave up 2 bases and V 4 bases, and 11 bases lay outside the gene matches. The CDR3 is 16 amino acids. The CDR3 coding sequence is TGTGCCAGCAGTTCCCGATGGCAGGGGGAAACCTACGAGCAGTACGTC. It translates to CASSSRWQGETYEQYV.

The V gene is TRBV18, the J gene TRBJ2-7, with 9 nucleotides matching TRBD1. Germline lookup yields CDR1 KGHSH and CDR2 LQKENI. Trimming removed 2 bases from V and 1 base from J; junction bases left unmatched: 6. This CDR3 is 16 amino acids long. For the CDR3, the DNA is TGTGCCAGCTCACCATTCCTTGGGACAGGGTCCTACGAGCAGTACTTC. It specifies CASSPFLGTGSYEQYF.

This chain uses TRBV11-3 with TRBJ2-3; a weak D match, TRBD2 (5 bases). CDR1 is SGHNT, CDR2 YENEEA, per germline. CDR3 length equals 15 residues. V was cut by 0 bases and J by 5 bases, with 12 bases left in between. The CDR3 region is CASSLDGGLGDTQYF. CDR3 DNA: TGTGCCAGCAGCTTAGACGGAGGACTGGGAGATACGCAGTATTTT.

The chain is built from TRBV7-8 and TRBJ2-2; no clear D gene. Germline V gene lookup returns CDR1 SGHVS and CDR2 FQNEAQ. CDR3 length: 14 residues. V lost 0 bases and J 1 base, leaving 3 bases between the germline ends. The CDR3 is CASSLARNTGELFF. The CDR3 nucleotides read TGTGCCAGCAGCTTAGCCCGGAACACCGGGGAGCTGTTTTTT. Full variable domain (outside the CDR3, taken from reference TRBV7-8 and TRBJ2-2): GAGVSQSPRYKVAKRGQDVALRCDPISGHVSLFWYQQALGQGPEFLTYFQNEAQLDKSGLPSDRFFAERPEGSVSTLKIQRTQQEDSAVYLCASSLARNTGELFFGEGSRLTVL.

V is TRBV9 and J is TRBJ2-5; 7 bases are a match to TRBD2. The CDR3 sequence is 16 residues long. The germline V gene has CDR1 SGDLS and CDR2 YYNGEE. The junction had 12 bases not matched to a gene; V was cut back by 4 bases and J by 3 bases. DNA of the CDR3: TGTGCCAGCAGCCCTCGTGGGGGGGTGATGGAAGAGACCCAGTACTTC. The encoded protein is CASSPRGGVMEETQYF.

V gene TRBV21-1 combines with J gene TRBJ2-7; the DNA was not used to check the table's D call, TRBD2. TRBV21-1 is listed as a pseudogene. The CDR3 covers 16 residues. For the CDR3, the DNA is TGTGCCAGCAGCAGTTATGTGGCTAGCGGGAGATACGAGCAGTACGTC. As protein: CASSSYVASGRYEQYV.